The 29 T cell receptor beta chains listed next were all sequenced from one sample in a study of T cell responses to AZD1222 COVID-19 vaccine. The data were produced by immunoSEQ multiplex PCR, yet TCRdb's version contains in-frame clones alone and is incomplete. The repertoire includes about 86,000 clones, around nine tenths of them detected once, and around 10% sits in the top ten. The sequenced sample was peripheral blood, obtained 28 days after the second AZD1222 dose. These receptors were obtained from an adult who received the AZD1222 COVID-19 vaccine.

The rearrangement joins TRBV5-1 to TRBJ1-6; tentative D call: TRBD1 (6 bases). The germline V gene encodes CDR1 SGHRS and CDR2 YFSETQ. The V and J ends lost 0 bases and 10 bases respectively, with 11 bases between them. CDR3 size: 14 residues. CDR3 in amino acids: CASSLDREGSPLHF. The CDR3 coding sequence is TGCGCCAGCAGCTTGGACAGGGAGGGATCACCCCTCCACTTT.

The chain employs TRBV29-1 and TRBJ2-7, with TRBD1 matching 9 bases. Trimming cost V 4 bases and J 5 bases; bases outside gene matches: 9. The CDR3 is made up of 14 amino acids. Germline CDR1 is SQVTM and CDR2 is ANQGSEA. CDR3 sequence reads: CSVASRTGAHEQYF. CDR3 bases: TGCAGCGTTGCAAGCCGGACAGGGGCCCACGAGCAGTACTTC.

The chain uses TRBV7-9 and TRBJ2-1; D is unresolved. Trimming pared 7 bases from V and 5 bases from J, leaving 12 bases between. There are 13 residues in the CDR3. Per the germline V gene, CDR1 is SEHNR and CDR2 is FQNEAQ (reference sequence). CDR3 protein: CASTVDADNEQFF. DNA for the CDR3: TGTGCCAGCACCGTCGACGCAGACAATGAGCAGTTCTTC.

The chain uses TRBV11-2 and TRBJ2-3; 12 bases map to TRBD2. Germline V gene lookup returns CDR1 SGHAT and CDR2 FQNNGV. V was pared by 5 bases and J by 1 base, with 4 bases of the junction left unmatched. The CDR3 consists of 16 residues. The CDR3 here is CASSPRLAGGTDTQYF. CDR3 DNA sequence: TGTGCCAGCAGCCCTCGACTAGCGGGAGGCACAGATACGCAGTATTTT.

The V and J genes are TRBV6-1 and TRBJ2-7; TRBD1 matches 11 bases. CDR1 MNHNS and CDR2 SASEGT come from the germline V gene. J lost 3 bases, V lost 2 bases, and 3 bases had no gene match. The CDR3 runs 15 residues. CDR3 sequence (DNA): TGTGCCAGCAGTGAAAGCGGGACAGGGGGCTACGAGCAGTACTTC. Its protein product is CASSESGTGGYEQYF.

V usage is TRBV29-1 and J usage is TRBJ2-7; D unclear. The germline V gene encodes CDR1 SQVTM and CDR2 ANQGSEA. CDR3 length: 11 amino acids. Trimming took 3 bases from V and 6 from J, leaving 9 bases between them. CDR3 region: CSVEVGLEQYF. CDR3 nucleotide sequence: TGCAGCGTTGAGGTAGGGCTCGAGCAGTACTTC.

This chain links TRBV2 with TRBJ2-1; D possibly corresponds to TRBD1 (6 bases). Germline CDR1 is SNHLY and CDR2 is FYNNEI. V was shortened by 9 bases and J by 4 bases, with 10 bases between the two germline ends. The CDR3 is 12 amino acids. The CDR3 DNA follows: TGTGCCAGGAGAGGGGGATACAATGAGCAGTTCTTC. Its protein product is CARRGGYNEQFF.

This chain connects TRBV12-3 or TRBV12-4 to TRBJ1-1; no clear D gene. The CDR3 loop spans 12 amino acids. V was cut by 5 bases and J by 7 bases, with 11 bases left in between. The CDR3, as DNA: TGTGCCAGCAGTACCCTCTCCGGTGAAGCTTTCTTT. Amino acid sequence: CASSTLSGEAFF.

This chain links TRBV13 with TRBJ1-6; a possible D gene is TRBD1 (6 bases). CDR3 length: 16 amino acids. The V end lost 0 bases, the J end lost 13 bases, and 19 bases lay between the germline ends. CDR1 PRHDT and CDR2 FYEKMQ come from the germline V gene (reference sequence). CDR3 sequence reads: CASSLGGGRGQSPLHF. In nucleotides, the CDR3 is TGTGCCAGCAGCTTAGGAGGGGGAAGGGGCCAGTCCCCCCTCCACTTT.

Only one count was recorded for this clone. The chain uses TRBV6-5 and TRBJ1-1; D is undetermined. Germline assignment: CDR1 MNHEY and CDR2 SVGAGI. This CDR3 has 14 amino acids. With 7 bases removed from V and 3 bases from J, the gap between germline ends came to 15 bases. The CDR3: CASTIHGLDTEAFF. CDR3 DNA sequence: TGTGCCAGCACCATTCATGGCCTGGACACTGAAGCTTTCTTT.

This chain connects TRBV6-2 or TRBV6-3 to TRBJ2-1, with 13 positions matching TRBD2. Germline V CDR1 and CDR2: MNHEY, SVGEGT. The CDR3 length is 18 residues. Trimming removed 4 bases from V and 0 bases from J; junction bases left unmatched: 6. The CDR3: CASSWTSGSPSSYNEQFF. CDR3 coding DNA: TGTGCCAGCAGTTGGACTAGCGGGAGCCCCAGCTCCTACAATGAGCAGTTCTTC.

The rearrangement uses TRBV6-5 and TRBJ1-3; the D gene is possibly TRBD1 (5 bases). CDR1 MNHEY and CDR2 SVGAGI come from the germline V gene. The CDR3 loop spans 14 amino acids. V was trimmed by 6 bases and J by 5 bases, leaving 14 bases between them. CDR3 region: CASSLTASRNTIYF. For the CDR3, the DNA is TGTGCCAGCAGCCTGACAGCCAGCCGAAACACCATATATTTT.

V and J are TRBV7-8 and TRBJ1-5, with no clear D. The CDR3 length is 13 residues. The V gene's germline CDR1 is SGHVS and CDR2 FQNEAQ. V was pared by 5 bases and J by 6 bases, with 11 bases between. CDR3 loop: CASSTYRLQPQHF. The CDR3, as DNA: TGTGCCAGCAGCACCTATAGGCTTCAGCCCCAGCATTTT.

The chain carries TRBV2 and TRBJ2-3; 8 positions match TRBD2. Trimming removed 10 bases from V and 2 bases from J; junction bases left unmatched: 5. Germline V gene sequence: CDR1 SNHLY, CDR2 FYNNEI. This CDR3 region has 13 residues. The chain's CDR3 is CATPGGDTDTQYF. The CDR3 coding sequence is TGTGCCACCCCCGGGGGGGACACAGATACGCAGTATTTT.

The chain's CDR3 is CASSYSPGQVIPYEQYF. CDR3 DNA sequence: TGTGCCAGCAGTTACTCTCCGGGACAGGTCATTCCCTACGAGCAGTACTTC. The chain is built from TRBV27 and TRBJ2-7; TRBD1 agrees at 8 bases. The ends lost 4 bases at V and 2 bases at J; junction bases unmatched: 13. This CDR3 region has 17 residues. Germline CDR1 reads MNHEY; CDR2 reads SMNVEV (reference sequence).

J is TRBJ1-5 and V is TRBV18; 12 nucleotides line up with TRBD1. The germline V gene has CDR1 KGHSH and CDR2 LQKENI. The CDR3 loop spans 20 amino acids. V was clipped by 6 bases and J by 7 bases; unmatched bases: 22. The CDR3 loop reads CASSLNTPGQGAGVRQPQHF. The CDR3 nucleotides are TGTGCCAGCTCCCTTAATACTCCGGGACAGGGGGCCGGTGTAAGACAGCCCCAGCATTTT.

The CDR3 is CASSPDRGISEQYF. The CDR3 bases are TGTGCCAGCAGCCCAGACAGGGGGATAAGCGAGCAGTACTTC. The chain has TRBV4-2 and TRBJ2-7; TRBD1 matches 9 bases. The CDR3 loop spans 14 amino acids. The V and J ends lost 4 bases and 6 bases, in that order; junction bases with no gene match: 7. CDR1 and CDR2 (germline): LGHNA, YNFKEQ.

This clone came up once. The chain is built from TRBV19 and TRBJ2-7; tentatively, D is TRBD1 (8 bases). Germline V gene sequence: CDR1 LNHDA, CDR2 SQIVND (reference sequence). This CDR3 has 14 residues. Trimming left V 6 bases short and J 3 bases short, with 15 bases between. In DNA form, the CDR3 reads TGTGCCAGTAGAACAGCGGGACAGGACTACGAGCAGTACTTC. Protein sequence: CASRTAGQDYEQYF. The whole variable domain, remainder taken from reference TRBV19 and TRBJ2-7, is DGGITQSPKYLFRKEGQNVTLSCEQNLNHDAMYWYRQDPGQGLRLIYYSQIVNDFQKGDIAEGYSVSREKKESFPLTVTSAQKNPTAFYLCASRTAGQDYEQYFGPGTRLTVT.

This chain uses TRBV6-2 or TRBV6-3 with TRBJ1-5; 9 nucleotides match TRBD1. CDR1 and CDR2 from the germline V gene are MNHEY and SVGEGT. This CDR3 has 15 residues. The V and J ends lost 0 bases and 4 bases, in that order; junction bases with no gene match: 1. This CDR3 reads CASSYSGTGNQPQHF. DNA for the CDR3: TGTGCCAGCAGTTACTCGGGGACAGGGAATCAGCCCCAGCATTTT.

This chain uses TRBV6-5 with TRBJ1-5, with 8 bases lining up with TRBD1. Germline CDR1 MNHEY, CDR2 SVGAGI. This CDR3 contains 16 residues. Trimming at V came to 3 bases and at J to 6 bases, leaving 10 bases not matched to a gene. The CDR3 loop reads CASSYLQGEGSQPQHF. The CDR3 DNA reads TGTGCCAGCAGTTATTTACAGGGGGAGGGAAGTCAGCCCCAGCATTTT.

The chain recombines TRBV5-1 with TRBJ1-1, with D possibly TRBD1 on 6 matching bases. The CDR3 totals 17 residues. V gave up 3 bases and J gave up 0 bases, with 18 bases separating them. Germline-derived CDR1 and CDR2 are SGHRS and YFSETQ. The CDR3, as DNA: TGCGCCAGCAGCTCTCCATTTACAGGGTTCATGAACACTGAAGCTTTCTTT. It translates to CASSSPFTGFMNTEAFF.

The V gene is TRBV21-1, the J gene TRBJ2-7; TRBD1 was called by the table and not checked on the DNA. TRBV21-1 has pseudogene status. The CDR3 is 16 residues long. The CDR3 sequence is CASSKSERQGTYEQYF. CDR3 DNA sequence: TGTGCCAGCAGCAAAAGCGAGAGACAGGGGACCTACGAGCAGTACTTC.

Only a few counts were recorded for this clone. The chain joins TRBV6-1 to TRBJ1-5; D not certain. CDR1 is MNHNS and CDR2 is SASEGT in the germline V gene. Deletions cut 2 bases from V and 11 bases from J, with 10 bases between. This CDR3 is 12 amino acids long. CDR3 protein: CASSEIGETQHF. CDR3 DNA: TGTGCCAGCAGTGAAATAGGTGAAACCCAGCATTTT.

The V and J genes are TRBV27 and TRBJ2-3; TRBD1 aligns across 9 bases. The length of the CDR3 is 14 residues. V shed 7 bases and J 4 bases; nucleotides not matched to a gene: 6. Germline CDR1 MNHEY, CDR2 SMNVEV (reference sequence). The CDR3 reads CASTRGQGADTQYF. The CDR3 DNA is TGTGCCAGCACAAGGGGACAGGGCGCAGATACGCAGTATTTT.

The rearrangement joins TRBV7-2 to TRBJ1-5; 7 bases are shared with TRBD1. Germline loops: CDR1 SGHTA, CDR2 FQGNSA. After removal of 1 base from V and 0 bases from J, the junction contained 6 bases not matched to a gene. This CDR3 has 17 residues. CDR3 sequence: CASSLVSGTDSNQPQHF. Here the CDR3 DNA reads TGTGCCAGCAGCTTAGTAAGCGGGACAGATAGCAATCAGCCCCAGCATTTT.

The J gene is TRBJ2-7, the V gene TRBV6-5, with 9 positions matching TRBD2. The CDR3 has 14 amino acids. Germline CDR1 is MNHEY and CDR2 is SVGAGI. The V and J ends lost 6 bases and 3 bases, in that order; junction bases with no gene match: 6. In DNA, the CDR3 is TGTGCCAGCAGACCAGCGGGAGGCTACTACGAGCAGTACTTC. Protein product: CASRPAGGYYEQYF.

The chain carries TRBV6-5 and TRBJ1-2, with D possibly matching TRBD1 (5 bases). Per the germline V gene, CDR1 is MNHEY and CDR2 is SVGAGI. The CDR3 sequence is 15 residues long. Trimming took 3 bases from V and 5 from J, leaving 16 bases between them. In nucleotides, the CDR3 is TGTGCCAGCAGTTATGGTTCAGGGTCTGATTATGGCTACACCTTC. It encodes CASSYGSGSDYGYTF.

In this sample, this clone turned up a few times. J is TRBJ2-3 and V is TRBV18; unclear D gene. Germline CDR1 is KGHSH and CDR2 is LQKENI. The CDR3 totals 15 residues. V lost 6 bases, J lost 0 bases, and 13 bases lay in between. The CDR3 DNA reads TGTGCCAGCTCCCCCCCCTATGAAAGCACAGATACGCAGTATTTT. Protein product: CASSPPYESTDTQYF.

This clone has a single count. This chain links TRBV30 with TRBJ1-1, with a tentative D call TRBD1 (6 bases). The V end was cut by 5 bases, the J end by 0 bases, with 10 bases between. The CDR3 is made up of 13 amino acids. Germline CDR1 and CDR2: GTSNPN and SVGIG (reference sequence). CDR3 nucleotides: TGTGCCTGGTGGACAGCTATGAACACTGAAGCTTTCTTT. This codes for CAWWTAMNTEAFF. The full variable domain, rest sourced from reference TRBV30 and TRBJ1-1, is SQTIHQWPATLVQPVGSPLSLECTVEGTSNPNLYWYRQAAGRGLQLLFYSVGIGQISSEVPQNLSASRPQDRQFILSSKKLLLSDSGFYLCAWWTAMNTEAFFGQGTRLTVV.